Presented here are 25 T cell receptor beta chains from one specimen sequenced in a study of T cells in Graves' hyperthyroidism and ophthalmopathy. Regions amplified from RNA transcripts were the TCR beta CDR3 regions. The study used the HTBI primer set for a first-round RT-PCR of the TCR CDR3. TCRdb redid the calling of the multiplex PCR reads with MiXCR, one entry per CDR3 protein. The table lists about half a million distinct CDR3 sequences, about 16% of them singletons, with about 31% in the top ten. The sequencing sample was made of blood. These receptors all stem from a woman in her thirties with Graves' ophthalmopathy.

This clonotype was counted many times. The gene calls are TRBV6-1 and TRBJ1-1; D perhaps matches TRBD1 (6 bases). Trimming took 8 bases from V and 5 from J, leaving 21 bases between them. CDR1 is MNHNS, CDR2 SASEGT, per germline. The CDR3 is 15 amino acids. In DNA form, the CDR3 reads TGTGCCAGCGGGGGCCTGACAGGCGCCTTAACTGAAGCTTTCTTT. Amino acids: CASGGLTGALTEAFF.

This clonotype occurred a few times. The chain combines TRBV12-3 or TRBV12-4 with TRBJ2-3, with D possibly TRBD2 on 6 matching bases. V dropped 5 bases and J dropped 4 bases, with 16 bases sitting between them. The CDR3 consists of 15 residues. Written as DNA, the CDR3 is TGTGCCAGCAGTGTTCAGGAAGAGCGGGCAGATACGCAGTATTTT. Translated: CASSVQEERADTQYF.

The table lists this clonotype with many counts. The V call is TRBV11-2, the J call TRBJ2-7, with 7 nucleotides matching TRBD1. The V and J ends lost 3 bases and 0 bases, in that order; junction bases with no gene match: 5. Germline V gives CDR1 SGHAT, CDR2 FQNNGV. CDR3 size: 15 residues. CDR3 amino acids: CASSFVGDSSYEQYF. In nucleotides, the CDR3 is TGTGCCAGCAGCTTCGTGGGGGACAGCTCCTACGAGCAGTACTTC.

This clonotype was seen a handful of times. V gene TRBV14 combines with J gene TRBJ2-7; 7 bases agree with TRBD1. The CDR3 is made up of 14 amino acids. Germline lookup yields CDR1 SGHDN and CDR2 FVKESK. V shed 4 bases and J 5 bases; nucleotides not matched to a gene: 8. The CDR3 nucleotides are TGTGCCAGCAGCCCCCTCGGGACAGCGAACGAGCAGTACTTC. Residues: CASSPLGTANEQYF. The complete variable domain, with remaining parts taken from reference TRBV14 and TRBJ2-7, reads EAGVTQFPSHSVIEKGQTVTLRCDPISGHDNLYWYRRVMGKEIKFLLHFVKESKQDESGMPNNRFLAERTGGTYSTLKVQPAELEDSGVYFCASSPLGTANEQYFGPGTRLTVT.

This clonotype was counted many times. The gene calls are TRBV20-1 and TRBJ1-5, with 8 bases lining up with TRBD1. The CDR3 spans 16 residues. Germline CDR1 and CDR2: DFQATT and SNEGSKA (reference sequence). With V trimmed by 0 bases and J by 12 bases, 16 bases remained unmatched. CDR3 sequence (DNA): TGCAGTGCTAGAGATACCACCGGCGAAACAGGGGGGCGCCAGCATTTT. It translates to CSARDTTGETGGRQHF.

This clonotype was counted at least ten times. This chain uses TRBV12-3 or TRBV12-4 with TRBJ1-2; 7 nucleotides match TRBD1. This CDR3 has 12 amino acids. The junction had 6 bases not matched to a gene; V was cut back by 6 bases and J by 8 bases. CDR3 nucleotide sequence: TGTGCCAGCAGATCGAACAGGGGAGGCTACACCTTC. It specifies CASRSNRGGYTF.

This clonotype was seen ten or more times. The genes are TRBV20-1 and TRBJ2-1; 10 nucleotides match TRBD2. The CDR3 covers 15 residues. Germline loops: CDR1 DFQATT, CDR2 SNEGSKA (reference sequence). With V trimmed by 4 bases and J by 9 bases, 12 bases remained unmatched. CDR3 bases: TGCAGTGCTACCGTAGCGGGAGGCCTCGGCGGTGAGCAGTTCTTC. It translates to CSATVAGGLGGEQFF.

This clonotype was counted ten times or more. The chain uses TRBV7-2 and TRBJ2-2, with a weak D call TRBD1 (5 bases). The germline V and J ends were trimmed by 6 bases and 3 bases, with 8 bases remaining between them. The CDR3 contains 13 residues. The germline V gene encodes CDR1 SGHTA and CDR2 FQGNSA. DNA for the CDR3: TGTGCCAGCAGTTACAGGCACACCGGGGAGCTGTTTTTT. Translated: CASSYRHTGELFF.

This clonotype was seen only once. V and J are TRBV19 and TRBJ1-5, with 7 bases matching TRBD1. This CDR3 spans 16 amino acids. Germline CDR1 and CDR2: LNHDA and SQIVND (reference sequence). V shed 2 bases and J 0 bases; nucleotides not matched to a gene: 4. The CDR3 loop is CASSIRGQPSNQPQHF. The CDR3, as DNA: TGTGCCAGTAGTATAAGGGGACAGCCTAGCAATCAGCCCCAGCATTTT.

This clonotype was seen repeatedly, ten times or more. This rearrangement joins TRBV3-1 to TRBJ2-5; 9 positions agree with TRBD2. V lost 9 bases, J lost 1 base, and 18 bases stayed unmatched. This CDR3 is 18 amino acids long. Germline V gene data show CDR1 as LGHDT and CDR2 as YNNKEL (reference sequence). CDR3 in amino acids: CASSMVSGRRTFQETQYF. In DNA, the CDR3 is TGTGCCAGTAGCATGGTCAGCGGGAGGCGTACGTTCCAAGAGACCCAGTACTTC.

J is TRBJ1-2 and V is TRBV7-9; possibly TRBD1 for D (6 bases). CDR3 length: 16 residues. Germline lookup yields CDR1 SEHNR and CDR2 FQNEAQ (reference sequence). V was clipped by 5 bases and J by 0 bases, with 16 bases between them. The CDR3 nucleotides are TGTGCCAGCAGCCCCGGGCGGGACAACCCTAACTATGGCTACACCTTC. This encodes CASSPGRDNPNYGYTF.

This clonotype was recorded at least ten times. The chain employs TRBV27 and TRBJ2-7; TRBD2 agrees at 14 bases. Losses at the gene ends were 6 bases for V and 4 bases for J; bases not matched to a gene: 8. The CDR3 sequence is 16 residues long. Germline CDR1 is MNHEY and CDR2 is SMNVEV (reference sequence). The CDR3 DNA is TGTGCCAGCAGGGGACTAGCGGGAGAGTCCCAGTACGAGCAGTACTTC. Its protein is CASRGLAGESQYEQYF.

Many counts were recorded for this clonotype. J is TRBJ2-7 and V is TRBV28, with D perhaps matching TRBD2 (6 bases). The CDR3 length is 14 residues. From germline, CDR1 is MDHEN and CDR2 SYDVKM. V dropped 1 base and J dropped 0 bases, with 7 bases sitting between them. The CDR3 region is CASSLYGSSYEQYF. The CDR3 DNA is TGTGCCAGCAGTTTATACGGGAGCTCCTACGAGCAGTACTTC.

This clonotype was seen a handful of times. The rearrangement joins TRBV7-3 to TRBJ2-1; D possibly corresponds to TRBD2 (5 bases). The germline V gene has CDR1 SGHTA and CDR2 FQGTGA. Trimming stripped 2 bases from V and 4 bases from J, with 18 bases between. This CDR3 has 17 amino acids. The CDR3 loop is CASSLGAEGAGYNEQFF. The DNA of the CDR3 is TGTGCCAGCAGCTTAGGTGCCGAGGGAGCTGGGTACAATGAGCAGTTCTTC.

The CDR3 DNA follows: TGTGCCGGGAAAGCCGCGAGGACGGGTGAGCAGTACTTC. As protein: CAGKAARTGEQYF. The V call is TRBV2, the J call TRBJ2-7; D uncertain. The CDR3 is 13 residues long. The germline V gene has CDR1 SNHLY and CDR2 FYNNEI. Trimming pared 11 bases from V and 7 bases from J, leaving 21 bases between.

This clonotype was recorded a few times. The rearrangement joins TRBV14 to TRBJ2-1; TRBD1 or TRBD2 may be the D gene (5 bases each). Germline lookup yields CDR1 SGHDN and CDR2 FVKESK. V was trimmed by 2 bases and J by 7 bases, leaving 12 bases between them. The CDR3 runs 14 residues. CDR3 region: CASSQWGSQNEQFF. The CDR3 region has the DNA TGTGCCAGCAGCCAATGGGGGAGCCAAAATGAGCAGTTCTTC.

CDR3 sequence reads: CSARPSGRPQETQYF. CDR3 sequence (DNA): TGCAGTGCTAGGCCTAGCGGGAGGCCTCAAGAGACCCAGTACTTC. This rearrangement joins TRBV20-1 to TRBJ2-5, with 11 bases aligning to TRBD2. Germline trimming cut 3 bases from V and 2 bases from J; bases unmatched to any gene: 5. The CDR3 length is 15 residues. CDR1 and CDR2 from the germline V gene are DFQATT and SNEGSKA (reference sequence).

This chain uses TRBV11-2 with TRBJ1-6, with D possibly being TRBD1 (6 bases). CDR3 length: 14 residues. Trimming took 9 bases from V and 10 from J, leaving 19 bases between them. From germline, CDR1 is SGHAT and CDR2 FQNNGV. CDR3 nucleotides: TGTGCCAGTACGTACGGGACATTAGGCTCACCCCTCCACTTT. The encoded protein is CASTYGTLGSPLHF.

This clonotype was found many times. The chain combines TRBV30 with TRBJ2-7; D possibly corresponds to TRBD1 (6 bases). The CDR3 covers 14 residues. Germline V CDR1 and CDR2: GTSNPN, SVGIG (reference sequence). V lost 2 bases, J lost 2 bases, and 13 bases lay in between. The CDR3 here is CAWSPDSQAYEQYF. The CDR3 DNA is TGTGCCTGGAGTCCGGACAGCCAAGCCTACGAGCAGTACTTC.

This chain uses TRBV10-2 with TRBJ1-1; 8 bases agree with TRBD1. CDR1 WSHSY and CDR2 SAAADI come from the germline V gene. The CDR3 length is 15 residues. V trimming: 4 bases; J trimming: 8 bases; junction bases outside the gene matches: 12. The CDR3 DNA is TGCGCCAGCAGTGGCCGCGGGACAGGCCGCCGGGAAGCTTTCTTT. It is translated as CASSGRGTGRREAFF.

This clonotype turned up a few times. The CDR3 bases are TGTGCCAGCAGCTCTAGCTCGGCGACAGGGGCTTTCCAAGAGACCCAGTACTTC. It yields the protein CASSSSSATGAFQETQYF. This sequence joins TRBV7-2 and TRBJ2-5, with 8 nucleotides matching TRBD1. Germline V gene sequence: CDR1 SGHTA, CDR2 FQGNSA. With V trimmed by 4 bases and J by 1 base, 14 bases remained unmatched. The CDR3 length is 18 residues.

The V and J genes are TRBV28 and TRBJ2-7; 7 bases are a match to TRBD1. Germline CDR1 MDHEN, CDR2 SYDVKM. The length of the CDR3 is 15 residues. Unmatched junction bases numbered 14, after V lost 5 bases and J lost 7 bases. In nucleotides, the CDR3 is TGTGCCAGCAGTCCCTCGAGACAGGGATCGGGAGAGCAGTACTTC. Residues: CASSPSRQGSGEQYF.

This clonotype has more than one count but fewer than ten. This chain's CDR3 is CASRVTGMDEQFF. The DNA for the CDR3 is TGCGCCAGCAGAGTGACAGGGATGGATGAGCAGTTCTTC. The chain combines TRBV4-1 with TRBJ2-1; 7 positions match TRBD1. CDR1 and CDR2 (germline): MGHRA, YSYEKL. The CDR3 length is 13 residues. V shed 6 bases, J shed 8 bases, and the junction held 7 bases outside the gene matches.

As to this clonotype: A much bigger clone sits one base away, suggesting this may be a read error. The CDR3 DNA sequence: TGCGCCAGCAGCCAAGAATTCGGCAACTACGAGCAGTTCTTC. Its protein product is CASSQEFGNYEQFF. The genes are TRBV7-2 and TRBJ2-1; D unclear. From germline, CDR1 is SGHTA and CDR2 FQGNSA. CDR3 size: 14 residues.

The rearrangement links TRBV9 to TRBJ2-7; D gene uncertain. V was trimmed by 0 bases and J by 0 bases, leaving 7 bases between them. The CDR3 loop spans 14 amino acids. CDR1 and CDR2 (germline): SGDLS, YYNGEE. The CDR3 loop reads CASSVEVSSYEQYF. CDR3 nucleotide sequence: TGTGCCAGCAGCGTAGAAGTCAGCTCCTACGAGCAGTACTTC.